The entry below describes one T cell receptor beta chain. Its antigen is not known. This sample includes further DNA sequences coding for the same CDR3. V lost 6 bases and J lost 1, with 7 bases in between. CDR1 and CDR2 (germline): MDHEN, SYDVKM. The CDR3 contains 12 residues. This record belongs to a study of cytomegalovirus exposure and HLA in healthy donors. General study findings and limits: The study listed 150 to 200 cytomegalovirus-associated TCR beta chains. A later analysis by the authors found several of the most significant clusters apparently linked to common viral pathogens. Earlier analysis looked at TCR beta V segments, and most were productive about 87% or about 30% of the time.

The study ran its PCR with 60 Vbeta and 13 Jbeta primers. Some clones are missing from TCRdb's copy, which holds only in-frame ones; the method was immunoSEQ multiplex PCR. The data show fewer than 200,000 clones, 80% to 90% seen once. Sequencing was performed on PBMCs. The chain has TRBV28 and TRBJ2-7; D may be TRBD1 (6 bases). This receptor was taken from a man aged 45-60 years in good health and CMV-seropositive. The CDR3 DNA is TGTGCCAGCAGGCAGGGGTCCTACGAGCAGTACTTC. It is translated as CASRQGSYEQYF. The whole variable domain, remainder taken from reference TRBV28 and TRBJ2-7, is DVKVTQSSRYLVKRTGEKVFLECVQDMDHENMFWYRQDPGLGLRLIYFSYDVKMKEKGDIPEGYSVSREKKERFSLILESASTNQTSMYLCASRQGSYEQYFGPGTRLTVT.